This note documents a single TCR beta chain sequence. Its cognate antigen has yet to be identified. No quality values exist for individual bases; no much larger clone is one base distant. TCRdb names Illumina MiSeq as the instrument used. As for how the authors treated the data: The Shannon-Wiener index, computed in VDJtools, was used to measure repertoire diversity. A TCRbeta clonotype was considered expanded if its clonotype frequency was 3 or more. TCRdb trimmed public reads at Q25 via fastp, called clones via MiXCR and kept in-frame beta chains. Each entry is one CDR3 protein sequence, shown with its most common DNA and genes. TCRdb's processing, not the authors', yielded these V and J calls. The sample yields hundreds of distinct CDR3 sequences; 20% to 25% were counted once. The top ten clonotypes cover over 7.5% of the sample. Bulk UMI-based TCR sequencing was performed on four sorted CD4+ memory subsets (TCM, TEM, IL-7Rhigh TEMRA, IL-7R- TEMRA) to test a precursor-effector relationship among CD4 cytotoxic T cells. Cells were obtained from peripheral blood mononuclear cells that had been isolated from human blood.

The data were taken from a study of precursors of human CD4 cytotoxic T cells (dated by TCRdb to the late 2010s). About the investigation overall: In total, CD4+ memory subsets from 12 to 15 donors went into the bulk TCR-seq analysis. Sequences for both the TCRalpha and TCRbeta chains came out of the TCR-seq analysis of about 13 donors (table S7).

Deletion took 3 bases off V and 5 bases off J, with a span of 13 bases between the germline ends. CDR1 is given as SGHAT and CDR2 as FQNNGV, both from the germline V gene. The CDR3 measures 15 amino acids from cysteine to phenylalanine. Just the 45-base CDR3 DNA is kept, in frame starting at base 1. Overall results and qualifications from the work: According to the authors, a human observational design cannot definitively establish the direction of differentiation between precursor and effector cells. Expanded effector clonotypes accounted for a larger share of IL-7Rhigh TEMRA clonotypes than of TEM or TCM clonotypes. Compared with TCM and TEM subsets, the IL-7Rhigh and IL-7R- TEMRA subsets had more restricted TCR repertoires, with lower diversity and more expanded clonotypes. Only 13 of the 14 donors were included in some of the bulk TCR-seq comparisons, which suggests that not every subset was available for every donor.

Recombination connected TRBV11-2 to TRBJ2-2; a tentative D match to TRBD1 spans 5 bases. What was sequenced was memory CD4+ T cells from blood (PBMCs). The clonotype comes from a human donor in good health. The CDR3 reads CASSLLQVGTGELFF. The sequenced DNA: TGTGCCAGCAGCTTGTTACAGGTTGGGACCGGGGAGCTGTTTTTT.